This record covers a single T cell receptor (beta chain). Genomic DNA, the template, was used for profiling of the TCR beta VDJ and CDR3. TCRdb ran MiXCR on the reads and lists one entry per CDR3 protein. The data contain fewer than 250,000 distinct CDR3 sequences, roughly half of them singletons. Per the germline V gene, CDR1 is LNHDA and CDR2 is SQIVND (reference sequence). V lost 1 base to trimming and J lost 5 bases, with 15 bases between them. This CDR3 is built from 16 residues. The data were obtained in a study of CD8+CD57+ T cells in acquired aplastic anemia. As for the study in general: CD4+ and CD8+ cells, once sorted, gave DNA averaging roughly 3.4 ug. The study obtained 10 million to 12 million reads on average for CD4+ cells from healthy donors.

The source material was sorted CD4+, CD8+, or CD8+CD57+ T cells (not recorded which) from PBMCs. The sequence was obtained from a human donor in good health, serving as a control. The chain couples TRBV19 to TRBJ1-3; maybe TRBD1 (6 bases). The CDR3 region has the DNA TGTGCCAGTAGTATAGTCGACAGGAAGAGAAGAAACACCATATATTTT. Encoded protein: CASSIVDRKRRNTIYF.